What follows are 16 T cell receptor beta chains derived from one specimen sequenced in a study of cytomegalovirus exposure and HLA in healthy donors. The study ran its PCR with 60 Vbeta and 13 Jbeta primers. Only in-frame clones appear in the TCRdb table, and some are missing; sequencing was by immunoSEQ multiplex PCR. The sample includes around 75,000 clones, 76% seen only once; the top ten take over 2.5%. Sequencing input: PBMCs. The receptors stem from a man younger than 35 in good health and CMV-seronegative.

There are a few counts of this clone. This CDR3 reads CASTGQYTDTQYF. CDR3 coding DNA: TGTGCCAGCACGGGACAGTACACAGATACGCAGTATTTT. The chain carries TRBV5-5 and TRBJ2-3, with TRBD1 identical over 7 bases. The CDR3 sequence is 13 residues long. The J segment lost 2 bases and the V segment lost 6 bases, leaving 3 bases of the junction unmatched. Looked up from germline, CDR1 is SGHKS and CDR2 is YYEKEE (reference sequence).

The chain carries TRBV2 and TRBJ1-1; D uncertain. V gave up 4 bases and J gave up 1 base, with 10 bases separating them. This CDR3 has 14 amino acids. Germline-derived CDR1 and CDR2 are SNHLY and FYNNEI. In DNA, the CDR3 is TGTGCCAGCAGTGCGGCGCGGGAGAACACTGAAGCTTTCTTT. The encoded protein is CASSAARENTEAFF.

This clone appeared a few times. The rearrangement uses TRBV5-6 and TRBJ2-5; the match to TRBD2 covers 12 bases. This CDR3 has 16 amino acids. Per the germline V gene, CDR1 is SGHDT and CDR2 is YYEEEE. Unmatched junction bases numbered 3, after V lost 3 bases and J lost 0 bases. In nucleotides, the CDR3 is TGTGCCAGCAGCTCCGGACTAGCGGGGAACCAAGAGACCCAGTACTTC. Amino acid sequence: CASSSGLAGNQETQYF.

The gene calls are TRBV15 and TRBJ1-5, with D perhaps matching TRBD1 (5 bases). The CDR3 runs 15 residues. Germline lookup yields CDR1 LNHNV and CDR2 YYDKDF (reference sequence). The V end lost 5 bases, the J end lost 4 bases, and 15 bases lay between the germline ends. Written as DNA, the CDR3 is TGTGCCACCAGCGAGGCCTATCAGGGTAATCAGCCCCAGCATTTT. Translated, it gives CATSEAYQGNQPQHF.

This clone was observed a few times. The genes are TRBV18 and TRBJ1-1; D call uncertain. The CDR3 is 15 residues long. Looked up from germline, CDR1 is KGHSH and CDR2 is LQKENI. The germline V and J ends were trimmed by 2 bases and 1 base, with 11 bases remaining between them. CDR3 sequence: CASSPYGLSNTEAFF. CDR3 in DNA: TGTGCCAGCTCACCATACGGTCTATCGAACACTGAAGCTTTCTTT.

Remarks on this clone: The junction departs from the called germline gene at one end, perhaps through a read error. The chain has TRBV15 and TRBJ1-2; D might be TRBD1 (6 bases). CDR1 and CDR2 (germline): LNHNV, YYDKDF (reference sequence). The length of the CDR3 is 16 residues. CDR3 coding DNA: TGTGCCACCAGCAGGGAGACAGAAAGGGGGGACTATGACTACACCTTC. Translated, it gives CATSRETERGDYDYTF.

To note about this clone: Other DNA sequences within the sample encode an identical CDR3. This chain uses TRBV10-1 with TRBJ2-5, with D unclear. Trimming stripped 0 bases from V and 4 bases from J, with 6 bases between. From germline, CDR1 is WNHNN and CDR2 SYGVQD (reference sequence). The CDR3 loop spans 13 amino acids. In DNA, the CDR3 is TGCGCCAGCAGTGAGTCGTTCGGAGAGACCCAGTACTTC. Protein sequence: CASSESFGETQYF.

The V and J genes are TRBV5-5 and TRBJ1-2; the match to TRBD1 covers 8 bases. Germline CDR1 SGHKS, CDR2 YYEKEE (reference sequence). Trimming cost V 3 bases and J 6 bases; bases outside gene matches: 4. The CDR3 runs to 13 residues. The CDR3 sequence: CASSWTGSDGYTF. CDR3 bases: TGTGCCAGCAGCTGGACAGGGAGCGATGGCTACACCTTC.

This clone was seen only a few times. The J gene is TRBJ1-4, the V gene TRBV5-1; 8 nucleotides align to TRBD1. V shed 4 bases and J 8 bases; nucleotides not matched to a gene: 7. CDR1 and CDR2 from the germline V gene are SGHRS and YFSETQ. The CDR3 totals 14 residues. The CDR3 bases are TGCGCCAGCAGCCACGGACAGGGACAGGAAAAACTGTTTTTT. Its translation: CASSHGQGQEKLFF.

The gene calls are TRBV28 and TRBJ1-1; a possible D gene is TRBD1 (5 bases). Germline V gives CDR1 MDHEN, CDR2 SYDVKM. Trimming cost V 5 bases and J 5 bases, with 15 bases left between them. The CDR3 spans 14 residues. The DNA for the CDR3 is TGTGCCAGCAGTCCCCGGGGGATTAAGACTGAAGCTTTCTTT. The encoded protein is CASSPRGIKTEAFF.

The chain has TRBV14 and TRBJ2-5, with D tentatively TRBD2 (5 bases). The CDR3 is 13 residues long. Trimming shortened V by 4 bases and J by 5 bases, and 11 bases separated the two germline ends. The V gene's germline CDR1 is SGHDN and CDR2 FVKESK. The DNA for the CDR3 is TGTGCCAGCAGCCTTACTAGGTGGGAGACCCAGTACTTC. This translates into CASSLTRWETQYF.

The J gene is TRBJ1-5, the V gene TRBV28, with unresolved D. Per germline, CDR1 MDHEN and CDR2 SYDVKM. V was pared by 1 base and J by 2 bases, with 9 bases between. The CDR3 is 15 residues long. CDR3 protein: CASSLSLAGNQPQHF. The CDR3 DNA is TGTGCCAGCAGTTTATCCCTTGCGGGCAATCAGCCCCAGCATTTT.

The J gene is TRBJ2-6, the V gene TRBV6-1; 12 nucleotides agree with TRBD1. The ends lost 4 bases at V and 3 bases at J; junction bases unmatched: 7. Germline lookup yields CDR1 MNHNS and CDR2 SASEGT. The CDR3 contains 18 residues. Here the CDR3 reads CASSVTGQGALGANVLTF. The CDR3 DNA follows: TGTGCCAGCAGTGTAACGGGACAGGGGGCGCTTGGGGCCAACGTCCTGACTTTC.

This clone was found once. J is TRBJ2-5 and V is TRBV7-2; the D is unclear. Trimming took off 5 bases at V and 5 bases at J, with 12 bases between the two ends. The germline V gene has CDR1 SGHTA and CDR2 FQGNSA. This CDR3 region has 13 residues. DNA of the CDR3: TGTGCCAGCAGCCGCTCAGACTCGGAGACCCAGTACTTC. This gives the protein CASSRSDSETQYF.

The chain combines TRBV28 with TRBJ1-5, with 7 bases lining up with TRBD1. The CDR3 sequence is 14 residues long. Looked up from germline, CDR1 is MDHEN and CDR2 is SYDVKM. V shed 4 bases and J 3 bases; nucleotides not matched to a gene: 3. This chain's CDR3 is CASSSQGINQPQHF. CDR3 sequence (DNA): TGTGCCAGCAGTTCACAGGGGATCAATCAGCCCCAGCATTTT.

The chain links TRBV21-1 to TRBJ2-7; TRBD1, the table's D call, was not compared with the DNA. TRBV21-1 counts as a pseudogene. This CDR3 region has 16 residues. CDR3 in DNA: TGTGCCAGCAGCTCTCCGACAGGGGCAGGGGTCTACGAGCAGTACGTC. Translating it yields CASSSPTGAGVYEQYV.